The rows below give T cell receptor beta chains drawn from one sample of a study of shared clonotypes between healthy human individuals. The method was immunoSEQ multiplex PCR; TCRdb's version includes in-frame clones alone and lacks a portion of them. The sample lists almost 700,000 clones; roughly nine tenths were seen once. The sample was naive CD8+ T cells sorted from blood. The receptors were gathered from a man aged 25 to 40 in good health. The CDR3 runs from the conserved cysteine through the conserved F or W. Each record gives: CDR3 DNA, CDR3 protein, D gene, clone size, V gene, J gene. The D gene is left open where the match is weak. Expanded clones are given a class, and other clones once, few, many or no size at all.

DNA: TGTGCCAGCAGTTCCGACAGGAGCACCGGGGAGCTGTTTTTT; CDR3: CASSSDRSTGELFF; D: NA; size: NA; V: TRBV27; J: TRBJ2-2
DNA: TGTGCCACCAGCAGAGATCACGACAATGAGCAGTTCTTC; CDR3: CATSRDHDNEQFF; D: NA; size: NA; V: TRBV15; J: TRBJ2-1
DNA: TGTGCCAGCAGTTTAGGTGGCGGGAGCTTCAACGAGCAGTACTTC; CDR3: CASSLGGGSFNEQYF; D: TRBD2; size: NA; V: TRBV27; J: TRBJ2-7
DNA: TGTGCCAGCAGCTTAGCTAGCGGGACCGCCTACAATGAGCAGTTCTTC; CDR3: CASSLASGTAYNEQFF; D: TRBD2; size: NA; V: TRBV7-6; J: TRBJ2-1
DNA: TGTGCCAGCAGCCGCCGGGACTCCGACAATGAGCAGTTCTTC; CDR3: CASSRRDSDNEQFF; D: NA; size: NA; V: TRBV14; J: TRBJ2-1
DNA: TGCAGCGCCGGGACAGGGATTTACGAGCAGTACTTC; CDR3: CSAGTGIYEQYF; D: TRBD1; size: NA; V: TRBV29-1; J: TRBJ2-7
DNA: TGTGCCAGCAGCCCCGCCGTGGGGAGGGAGCAGTACTTC; CDR3: CASSPAVGREQYF; D: NA; size: NA; V: TRBV7-9; J: TRBJ2-7
DNA: TGCGCCAGCAGCCATGGGACTAGCGGGAAAGATACGCAGTATTTT; CDR3: CASSHGTSGKDTQYF; D: TRBD2; size: NA; V: TRBV4-1; J: TRBJ2-3
DNA: TGTGCCAGCAGTTCTGGGGGCCAAGGGGGTTGGGAGCCCCAGCATTTT; CDR3: CASSSGGQGGWEPQHF; D: NA; size: NA; V: TRBV28; J: TRBJ1-5
DNA: TGTGCCAGCAGCCCTAGAGAGAGCTACGAGCAGTACTTC; CDR3: CASSPRESYEQYF; D: NA; size: NA; V: TRBV7-9; J: TRBJ2-7
DNA: TGTGCCAGCAGCTTAGTGCCTAGCGGGCGAGCCACAGATACGCAGTATTTT; CDR3: CASSLVPSGRATDTQYF; D: TRBD2; size: once; V: TRBV7-2; J: TRBJ2-3